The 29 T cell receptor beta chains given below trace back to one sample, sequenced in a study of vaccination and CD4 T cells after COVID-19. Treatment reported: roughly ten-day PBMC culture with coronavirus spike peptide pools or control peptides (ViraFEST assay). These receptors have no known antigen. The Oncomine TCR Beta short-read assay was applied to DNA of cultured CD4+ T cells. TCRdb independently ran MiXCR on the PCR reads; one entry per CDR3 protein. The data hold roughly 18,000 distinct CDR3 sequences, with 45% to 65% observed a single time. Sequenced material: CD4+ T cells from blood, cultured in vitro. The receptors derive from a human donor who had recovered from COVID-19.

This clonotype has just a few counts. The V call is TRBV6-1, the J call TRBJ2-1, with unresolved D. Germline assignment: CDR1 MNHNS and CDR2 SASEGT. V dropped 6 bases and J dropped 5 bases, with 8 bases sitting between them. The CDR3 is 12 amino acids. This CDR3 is CASSPRNNEQFF. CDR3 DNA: TGTGCCAGCAGCCCCAGGAACAATGAGCAGTTCTTC.

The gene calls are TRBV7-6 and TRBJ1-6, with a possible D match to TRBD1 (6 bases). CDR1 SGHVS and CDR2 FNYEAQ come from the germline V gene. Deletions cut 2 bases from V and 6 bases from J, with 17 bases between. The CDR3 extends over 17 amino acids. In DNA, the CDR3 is TGTGCCAGCAGCTTAAGAGGTGGGGGGCGCGTTAATTCACCCCTCCACTTT. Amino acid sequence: CASSLRGGGRVNSPLHF.

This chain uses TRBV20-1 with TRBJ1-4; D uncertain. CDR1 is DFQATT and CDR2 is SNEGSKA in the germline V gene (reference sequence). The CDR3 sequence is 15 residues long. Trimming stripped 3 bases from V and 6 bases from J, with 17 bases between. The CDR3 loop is CSARYFGNVDEKLFF. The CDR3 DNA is TGCAGTGCTAGGTACTTCGGGAACGTCGATGAAAAACTGTTTTTT.

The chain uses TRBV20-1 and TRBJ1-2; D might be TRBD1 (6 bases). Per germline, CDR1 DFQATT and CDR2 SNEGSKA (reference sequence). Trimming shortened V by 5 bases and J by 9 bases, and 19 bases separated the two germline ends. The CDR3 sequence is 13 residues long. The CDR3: CSAGTTRGESYTF. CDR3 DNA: TGCAGTGCTGGGACGACCAGGGGTGAGAGCTACACCTTC.

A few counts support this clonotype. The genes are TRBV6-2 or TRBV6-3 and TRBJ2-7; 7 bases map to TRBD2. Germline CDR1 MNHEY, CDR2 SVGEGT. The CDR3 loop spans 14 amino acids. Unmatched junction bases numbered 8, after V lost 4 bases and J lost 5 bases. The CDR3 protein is CASSLSGILNEQYF. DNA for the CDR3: TGTGCCAGCAGTTTAAGCGGGATCTTGAACGAGCAGTACTTC.

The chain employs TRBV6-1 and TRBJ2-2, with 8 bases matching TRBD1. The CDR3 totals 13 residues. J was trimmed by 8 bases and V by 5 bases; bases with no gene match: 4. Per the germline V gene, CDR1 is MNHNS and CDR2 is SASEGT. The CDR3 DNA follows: TGTGCCAGCAGTCGGACAGGGAAGGGGGAGCTGTTTTTT. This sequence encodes CASSRTGKGELFF.

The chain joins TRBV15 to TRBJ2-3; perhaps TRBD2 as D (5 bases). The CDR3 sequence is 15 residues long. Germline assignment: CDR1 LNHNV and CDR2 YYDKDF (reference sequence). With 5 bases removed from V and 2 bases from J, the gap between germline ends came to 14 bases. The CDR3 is CATSSTGTNTDTQYF. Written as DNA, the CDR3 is TGTGCCACCAGCTCTACGGGAACCAACACAGATACGCAGTATTTT.

The CDR3 loop reads CASTLTGRTGELFF. CDR3 DNA sequence: TGTGCCAGCACCCTGACGGGGAGAACCGGGGAGCTGTTTTTT. J is TRBJ2-2 and V is TRBV6-1; perhaps TRBD2 as D (5 bases). V dropped 7 bases and J dropped 5 bases, with 14 bases sitting between them. CDR3 length: 14 amino acids. CDR1 is MNHNS and CDR2 is SASEGT in the germline V gene.

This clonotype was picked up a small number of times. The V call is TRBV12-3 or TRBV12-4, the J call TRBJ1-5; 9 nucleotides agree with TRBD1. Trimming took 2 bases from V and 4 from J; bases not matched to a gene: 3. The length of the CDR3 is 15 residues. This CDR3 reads CASSLFGQGNQPQHF. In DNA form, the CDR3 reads TGTGCCAGCAGTTTATTCGGACAGGGGAATCAGCCCCAGCATTTT.

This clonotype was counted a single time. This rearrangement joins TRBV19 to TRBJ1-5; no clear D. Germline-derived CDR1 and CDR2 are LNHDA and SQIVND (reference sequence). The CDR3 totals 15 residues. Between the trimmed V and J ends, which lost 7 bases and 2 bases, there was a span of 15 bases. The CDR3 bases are TGTGCCAGTACTTGGGAGCCTCAGGGCAATCAGCCCCAGCATTTT. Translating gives CASTWEPQGNQPQHF.

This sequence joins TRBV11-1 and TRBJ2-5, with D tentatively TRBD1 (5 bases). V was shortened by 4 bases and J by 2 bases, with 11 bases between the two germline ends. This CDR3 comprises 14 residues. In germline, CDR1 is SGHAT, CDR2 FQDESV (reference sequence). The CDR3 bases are TGTGCCAGCAGCTCCCCGGCAGGGCAAGAGACCCAGTACTTC. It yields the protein CASSSPAGQETQYF.

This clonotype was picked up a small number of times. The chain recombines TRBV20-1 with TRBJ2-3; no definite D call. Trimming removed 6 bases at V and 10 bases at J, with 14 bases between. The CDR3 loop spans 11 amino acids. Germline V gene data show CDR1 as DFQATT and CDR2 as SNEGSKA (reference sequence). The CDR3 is CSAYEGKAQYF. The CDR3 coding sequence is TGCAGTGCCTACGAAGGGAAGGCGCAGTATTTT.

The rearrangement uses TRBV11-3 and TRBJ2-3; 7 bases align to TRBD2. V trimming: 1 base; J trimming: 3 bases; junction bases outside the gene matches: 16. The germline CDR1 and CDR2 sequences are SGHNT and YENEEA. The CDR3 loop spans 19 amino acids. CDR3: CASSLVGMYAGDITDTQYF. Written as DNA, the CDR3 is TGTGCCAGCAGCTTAGTTGGGATGTACGCGGGAGATATTACAGATACGCAGTATTTT.

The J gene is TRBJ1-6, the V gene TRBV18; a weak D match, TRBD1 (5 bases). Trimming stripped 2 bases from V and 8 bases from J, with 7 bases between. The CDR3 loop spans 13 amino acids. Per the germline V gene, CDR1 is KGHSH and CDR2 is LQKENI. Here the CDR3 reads CASSPGAYSPLHF. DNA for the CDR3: TGTGCCAGCTCACCAGGGGCCTATTCACCCCTCCACTTT.

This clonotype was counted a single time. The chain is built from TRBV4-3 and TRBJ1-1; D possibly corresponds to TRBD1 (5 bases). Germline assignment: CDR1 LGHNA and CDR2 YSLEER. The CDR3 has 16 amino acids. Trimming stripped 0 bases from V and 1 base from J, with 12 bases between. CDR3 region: CASSQDARGGNTEAFF. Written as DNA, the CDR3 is TGCGCCAGCAGCCAAGATGCCCGGGGGGGGAACACTGAAGCTTTCTTT.

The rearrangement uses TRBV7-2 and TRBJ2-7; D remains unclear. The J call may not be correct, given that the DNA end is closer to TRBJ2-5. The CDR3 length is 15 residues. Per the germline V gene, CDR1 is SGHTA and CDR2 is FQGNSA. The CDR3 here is CASSLGDPAGETQYF. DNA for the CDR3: TGTGCCAGCAGCTTAGGTGACCCTGCCGGGGAGACCCAGTACTTC.

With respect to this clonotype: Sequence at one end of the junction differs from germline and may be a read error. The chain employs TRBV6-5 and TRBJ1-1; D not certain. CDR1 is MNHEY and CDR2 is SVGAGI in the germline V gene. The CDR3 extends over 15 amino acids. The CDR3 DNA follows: TGTGCCAGCAGTTACTCGGCCGCTTTTTCCACTAAAGCTTTCTTT. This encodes CASSYSAAFSTKAFF.

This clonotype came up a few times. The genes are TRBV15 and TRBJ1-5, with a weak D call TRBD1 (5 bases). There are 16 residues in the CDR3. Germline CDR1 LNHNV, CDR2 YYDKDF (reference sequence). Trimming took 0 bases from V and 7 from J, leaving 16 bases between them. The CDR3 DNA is TGTGCCACCAGCAGAGATCCCCCAGGGATGGGCCAGCCCCAGCATTTT. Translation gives CATSRDPPGMGQPQHF.

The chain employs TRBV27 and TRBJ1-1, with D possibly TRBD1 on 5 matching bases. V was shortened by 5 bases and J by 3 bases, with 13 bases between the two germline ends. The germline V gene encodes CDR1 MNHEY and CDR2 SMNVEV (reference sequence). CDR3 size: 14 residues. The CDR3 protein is CASSKGTEYTEAFF. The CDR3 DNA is TGTGCCAGCAGTAAGGGGACGGAGTACACTGAAGCTTTCTTT.

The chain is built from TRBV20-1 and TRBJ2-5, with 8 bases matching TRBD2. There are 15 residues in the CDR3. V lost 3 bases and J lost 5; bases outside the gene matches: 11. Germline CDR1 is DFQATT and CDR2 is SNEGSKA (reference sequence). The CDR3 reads CSASAGLVGVETQYF. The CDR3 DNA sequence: TGCAGTGCTAGTGCGGGACTAGTTGGTGTGGAGACCCAGTACTTC.

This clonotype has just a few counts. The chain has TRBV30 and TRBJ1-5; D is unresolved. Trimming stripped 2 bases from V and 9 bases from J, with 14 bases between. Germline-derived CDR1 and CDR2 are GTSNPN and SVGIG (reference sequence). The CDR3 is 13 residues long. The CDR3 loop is CAWSPQPGRPQHF. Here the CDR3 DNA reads TGTGCCTGGAGTCCTCAGCCCGGGCGGCCCCAGCATTTT.

CDR3 DNA sequence: TGTGCCAGCAGTTACCTCACAGGGGTATTGAATGAGCAGTTCTTC. Translating gives CASSYLTGVLNEQFF. The rearrangement uses TRBV6-5 and TRBJ2-1; 7 bases match TRBD1. The CDR3 contains 15 residues. Germline lookup yields CDR1 MNHEY and CDR2 SVGAGI. Losses at the gene ends were 2 bases for V and 7 bases for J; bases not matched to a gene: 8.

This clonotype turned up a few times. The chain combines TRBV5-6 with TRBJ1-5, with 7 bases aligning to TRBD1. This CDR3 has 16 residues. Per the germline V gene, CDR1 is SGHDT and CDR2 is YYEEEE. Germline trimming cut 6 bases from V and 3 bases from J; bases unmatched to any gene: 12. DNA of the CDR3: TGTGCCAGCACGCTATACGGGGGACAGTACAATCAGCCCCAGCATTTT. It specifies CASTLYGGQYNQPQHF.

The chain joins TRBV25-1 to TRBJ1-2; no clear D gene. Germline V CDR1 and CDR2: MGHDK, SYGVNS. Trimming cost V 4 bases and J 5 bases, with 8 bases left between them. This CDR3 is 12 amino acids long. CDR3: CASSGPLYGYTF. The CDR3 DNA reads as TGTGCCAGCAGTGGCCCCCTTTATGGCTACACCTTC.

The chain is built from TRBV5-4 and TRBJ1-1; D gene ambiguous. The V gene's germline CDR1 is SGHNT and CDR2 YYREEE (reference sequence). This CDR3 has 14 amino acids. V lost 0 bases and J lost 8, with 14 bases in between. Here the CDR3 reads CASSLDSRSGEAFF. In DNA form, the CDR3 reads TGTGCCAGCAGCTTGGACAGCAGGTCGGGGGAAGCTTTCTTT.

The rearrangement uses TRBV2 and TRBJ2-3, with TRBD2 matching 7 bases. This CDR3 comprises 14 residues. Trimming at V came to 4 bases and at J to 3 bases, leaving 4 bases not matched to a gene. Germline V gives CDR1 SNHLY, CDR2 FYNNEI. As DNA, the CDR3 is TGTGCCAGCAGTGCAGCGGGGCCGACAGATACGCAGTATTTT. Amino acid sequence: CASSAAGPTDTQYF.

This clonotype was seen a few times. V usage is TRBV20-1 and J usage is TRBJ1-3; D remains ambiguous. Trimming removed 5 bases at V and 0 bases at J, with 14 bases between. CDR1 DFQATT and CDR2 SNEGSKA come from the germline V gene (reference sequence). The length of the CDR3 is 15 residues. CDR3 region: CSAPDPGYSGNTIYF. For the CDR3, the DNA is TGCAGTGCTCCCGACCCGGGGTACTCTGGAAACACCATATATTTT.

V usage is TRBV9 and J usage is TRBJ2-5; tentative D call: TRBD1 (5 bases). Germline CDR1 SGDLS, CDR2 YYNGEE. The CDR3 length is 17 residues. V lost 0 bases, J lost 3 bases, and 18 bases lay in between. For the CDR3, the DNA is TGTGCCAGCAGCGTAGCTCTCCCAGGGCCCCTCAAAGAGACCCAGTACTTC. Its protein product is CASSVALPGPLKETQYF.

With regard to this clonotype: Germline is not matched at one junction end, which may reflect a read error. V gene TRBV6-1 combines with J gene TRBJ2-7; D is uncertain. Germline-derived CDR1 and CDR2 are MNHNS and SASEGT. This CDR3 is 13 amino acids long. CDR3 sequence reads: CAISAPASYEQYF. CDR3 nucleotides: TGTGCCATCAGTGCCCCAGCCTCCTACGAGCAGTACTTC.